Listed below are T cell receptor beta chains from one sample, sequenced in a study of T cell repertoires in cytomegalovirus infection. TCRdb used MiXCR to reprocess the reads, holding one entry per CDR3 protein. The sample carries 450,000 to 600,000 distinct CDR3 sequences, roughly 42% recorded once. Antigens for these TCRs are unknown. The specimen was cultured PBMCs, collected from culture after CMV antigen stimulation. These receptor sequences come from a human donor in good health (CMV status not recorded). Some clones in this sample may be carry-over from other donors' samples. The CDR3 runs from the conserved cysteine through the conserved F or W. D genes are given only for firm matches.

CDR3 protein	D gene	V gene	J gene
CASSRDGGNSPLHF	-	TRBV4-1	TRBJ1-6
CASSFRQDYNSPLHF	-	TRBV5-6	TRBJ1-6
CASSQGAAGLGSTDTQYF	-	TRBV4-1	TRBJ2-3
CASSSVYRDRATGELFF	TRBD1	TRBV28	TRBJ2-2
CASSSGEAALSYTF	-	TRBV11-2	TRBJ1-2
CSARSGGAFNEQFF	-	TRBV20-1	TRBJ2-1
CASRPYEQYF	-	TRBV19	TRBJ2-7
CASSHFGWTEAGELFF	-	TRBV11-2	TRBJ2-2
CASSREPGSPQHF	-	TRBV18	TRBJ1-5
CASRHPSLSGANVLTF	-	TRBV7-2	TRBJ2-6
CASSLQGNTIYF	-	TRBV7-2	TRBJ1-3
CASSESGGQGDTGELFF	TRBD1	TRBV2	TRBJ2-2